This TCR beta chain is from a study of monozygotic twins with inflammatory bowel disease. General study results and limits: Among the T cells, different subtypes could not be distinguished. Whereas healthy co-twins had higher TCRbeta diversity (inverse Simpson), IBD patients had lower diversity. People with IBD had fewer clonotypes in common with others than healthy twins did, especially with disease activity.

As concerns this clonotype: Its antigen remains unidentified.

CDR1 KGHSH and CDR2 LQKENI come from the germline V gene. The CDR3 extends over 16 amino acids. With the 5' RACE reads reprocessed, TCRdb shows one record per CDR3 protein and no DNA. This sample's table reports a few hundred thousand distinct CDR3 sequences. The TCR was taken from a human donor with ulcerative colitis or Crohn's disease, or a healthy co-twin of an affected twin (not recorded which). This sequence joins TRBV18 and TRBJ2-3. Specimen: blood. The CDR3 protein is CASSPPDLLATDTQYF.